The rows below give T cell receptor beta chains drawn from one sample of a study of blood T cell repertoires in COVID-19. The repertoire was sequenced with immunoSEQ multiplex PCR; TCRdb's copy has only in-frame clones and lacks some. The data show 250,000 to 350,000 clones, with around 85% seen just once and 0.87% held by the top ten. The source material was peripheral blood. Receptor source: a human donor with COVID-19, enrolled during active disease. The donor label of this sample is uncertain. The CDR3 runs from the conserved cysteine through the conserved F or W. D genes are given only for firm matches. Size is stated for part of the rows, as once, few or many counts, or as a class when the clone is expanded.

cdr3_length	v_call	clone_size	d_call	j_call	cdr3_nt	cdr3_aa
16	TRBV5-1	NA	TRBD1	TRBJ2-7	TGCGCCAGCAGCTTGGGAGGAGGGACAGGTGTTTACGAGCAGTACTTC	CASSLGGGTGVYEQYF
14	TRBV19	few	TRBD2	TRBJ2-1	TGTGCCAGTATTGATCGCGGGAGGGCCAGTGAGCAGTTCTTC	CASIDRGRASEQFF
15	TRBV5-4	NA	NA	TRBJ1-2	TGTGCCAGCAGCTTGCCGGGCGGGCTAAACTATGGCTACACCTTC	CASSLPGGLNYGYTF
15	TRBV19	NA	NA	TRBJ2-3	TGTGCCAGTAGTACGCGCCTCGGTGTCTCAGATACGCAGTATTTT	CASSTRLGVSDTQYF
13	TRBV29-1	NA	NA	TRBJ2-1	TGCAGCGTTCGGCGGACGATTACAGAGGAGGAGTTCTTC	CSVRRTITEEEFF
15	TRBV9	NA	NA	TRBJ2-5	TGTGCCAGCAGCGTATACTACTCCGAGCAAGAGACCCAGTACTTC	CASSVYYSEQETQYF
14	TRBV30	NA	TRBD1	TRBJ1-4	TGTGCCTGGAGTAAGGACAGGGATGATGAAAAACTGTTTTTT	CAWSKDRDDEKLFF
16	TRBV18	NA	NA	TRBJ1-5	TGTGCCAGCTCACAGCTCGGGGGGGAAGTCAATCAGCCCCAGCATTTT	CASSQLGGEVNQPQHF
17	TRBV5-1	NA	TRBD2	TRBJ2-1	TGCGCCAGCAGCTTGGTAGGTCTGACTAGCGGCCTCAATGAGCAGTTCTTC	CASSLVGLTSGLNEQFF
12	TRBV30	NA	NA	TRBJ2-1	TGTGCCTGGAGGGGGGGAGGCTATGAGCAGTTCTTC	CAWRGGGYEQFF
16	TRBV29-1	NA	TRBD2	TRBJ2-3	TGCAGCGTGTCGATGACTAGCGGGAGGGCCCCAGATACGCAGTATTTT	CSVSMTSGRAPDTQYF
15	TRBV27	once	TRBD2	TRBJ2-1	TGTGCCAGCAGTCGCGCCGGACTAGACTTCAATGAGCAGTTCTTC	CASSRAGLDFNEQFF
16	TRBV6-5	NA	TRBD1	TRBJ1-2	TGTGCCAGCAGTTACTCGCCGGACAGGGACTTCTATGGCTACACCTTC	CASSYSPDRDFYGYTF
15	TRBV6-5	NA	NA	TRBJ1-2	TGTGCCAGCAGTTACATAACCCGGACCAGCGGCGGCTACACCTTC	CASSYITRTSGGYTF
15	TRBV30	NA	TRBD1	TRBJ1-2	TGTGCCTGGAGTACCGGGACAGGGGGCAACTATGGCTACACCTTC	CAWSTGTGGNYGYTF
14	TRBV27	NA	TRBD1	TRBJ1-1	TGTGCCAGCAGTCTCCGGGACAGGGGCACTGAAGCTTTCTTT	CASSLRDRGTEAFF
13	TRBV29-1	NA	TRBD1	TRBJ2-2	TGCAGCGTTGACGGGACAGGAACCGGGGAGCTGTTTTTT	CSVDGTGTGELFF
16	TRBV28	few	NA	TRBJ1-5	TGTGCCAGCAGTTTAACCCAATCAAGCCCCAATCAGCCCCAGCATTTT	CASSLTQSSPNQPQHF
14	TRBV11-1	NA	TRBD1	TRBJ2-7	TGTGCCAGCAGCCGCGGGACAGGGCCATACGAGCAGTACTTC	CASSRGTGPYEQYF
16	TRBV7-8	once	TRBD2	TRBJ2-1	TGTGCCAGCAGCGCGAGTCGGCTAGCGGGATACAATGAGCAGTTCTTC	CASSASRLAGYNEQFF
15	TRBV6-6	NA	NA	TRBJ1-1	TGTGCCAGCAGTCCGAGGACAGCCATGAACACTGAAGCTTTCTTT	CASSPRTAMNTEAFF
15	TRBV24-1	NA	TRBD2	TRBJ2-2	TGTGCCACCAGTGTGGGAGGGACCAACACCGGGGAGCTGTTTTTT	CATSVGGTNTGELFF
15	TRBV29-1	few	NA	TRBJ2-6	TGCAGCGTTGGGACTACAGGCTCTGGGGCCAACGTCCTGACTTTC	CSVGTTGSGANVLTF
12	TRBV5-6	NA	NA	TRBJ2-1	TGTGCCAGCAGCTTCGGCAGGGGTGAGCAGTTCTTC	CASSFGRGEQFF
18	TRBV20-1	NA	NA	TRBJ1-5	TGCAGTGCTAGTTCGGCACAGCTCTCATTCTATAGCAATCAGCCCCAGCATTTT	CSASSAQLSFYSNQPQHF
11	TRBV19	NA	NA	TRBJ2-7	TGTGCCAGTAGCCACAACTACGAGCAGTACTTC	CASSHNYEQYF
17	TRBV5-1	NA	NA	TRBJ1-2	TGCGCCAGCAGCTTGGTTGGGGGGTCCCCGGTTAACTATGGCTACACCTTC	CASSLVGGSPVNYGYTF
14	TRBV28	NA	TRBD1	TRBJ1-6	TGTGCCAGCCTTTTGAGACAGGGAAATTCACCCCTCCACTTT	CASLLRQGNSPLHF
15	TRBV7-7	NA	NA	TRBJ2-1	TGTGCTAGCAGCACAGTGGACTCGAGCTACAATGAGCAGTTCTTC	CASSTVDSSYNEQFF
14	TRBV7-9	few	NA	TRBJ1-4	TGTGCCAGCAGCTTGACAAACCTCAATGAAAAACTGTTTTTT	CASSLTNLNEKLFF
16	TRBV4-2	NA	TRBD1	TRBJ1-1	TGTGCCAGCAGCCAAGGCGGGACAGGGATTGGCACTGAAGCTTTCTTT	CASSQGGTGIGTEAFF
16	TRBV7-2	NA	NA	TRBJ1-1	TGTGCCAGCAGCTTAGGGAAGGGACACATGAACACTGAAGCTTTCTTT	CASSLGKGHMNTEAFF
13	TRBV6-6	NA	TRBD1	TRBJ1-5	TGTGCCAGCAGTTACGGGACAGAGCAGCCCCAGCATTTT	CASSYGTEQPQHF
16	TRBV28	NA	TRBD1	TRBJ1-4	TGTGCCAGCAGTACCCCTGCCGGGACAGCGGGCGAAAAACTGTTTTTT	CASSTPAGTAGEKLFF
12	TRBV3-1/TRBV3-2	NA	NA	TRBJ2-5	TGTGCCAGCAGCCCGGAGGGAGAGACCCAGTACTTC	CASSPEGETQYF
14	TRBV19	NA	NA	TRBJ1-1	TGTGCCAGTAGAACACAGGGTGTGAACACTGAAGCTTTCTTT	CASRTQGVNTEAFF